This T cell receptor beta chain is drawn from a study of tumor-infiltrating lymphocytes in primary liver carcinoma. On the study more broadly: The study included patients who were men and women aged 30 to 69 years.

This CDR3 spans 15 amino acids. Germline V gene lookup returns CDR1 ENHRY and CDR2 SYGVKD. Study conclusions and caveats: Presence in all five tumor regions was observed for only about 7-24% of top clones.

With respect to this clonotype: Its antigen is currently unknown. The junction differs from germline at one of its ends, possibly a read error.

Synthesis of TCR beta cDNA was carried out from about 0.55 ug total RNA with a constant-region primer. Slightly modified ARM-PCR with three nested multiplex PCR rounds yielded TCR beta libraries. TRBV1-TRBV30 forward primers paired with a C-beta reverse primer drove the first two PCR rounds, approximately 11 cycles each. TCRdb ran MiXCR on the multiplex PCR reads and lists one entry per CDR3 protein. Here the sample spans roughly 50,000 distinct CDR3 sequences, over 65% being singletons. The tissue used was unsorted bulk material of about 17-33 mg. RNA and DNA were co-extracted from it with the AllPrep DNA/RNA mini kit.

Sequencing used liver tumor tissue from sampling region 2. The subset is: tumor region T2, inferior pole. This rearrangement joins TRBV10-3 to TRBJ2-3, with TRBD1 as a possible D gene (6 bases). The TCR sequence derives from a man aged 35 to 55 with primary liver carcinoma and hepatitis B virus infection. For the CDR3, the DNA is TGTGCCATCATTAAGGACAGCCCTGACACAGATGCGCAGTATTTT. It specifies CAIIKDSPDTDAQYF.